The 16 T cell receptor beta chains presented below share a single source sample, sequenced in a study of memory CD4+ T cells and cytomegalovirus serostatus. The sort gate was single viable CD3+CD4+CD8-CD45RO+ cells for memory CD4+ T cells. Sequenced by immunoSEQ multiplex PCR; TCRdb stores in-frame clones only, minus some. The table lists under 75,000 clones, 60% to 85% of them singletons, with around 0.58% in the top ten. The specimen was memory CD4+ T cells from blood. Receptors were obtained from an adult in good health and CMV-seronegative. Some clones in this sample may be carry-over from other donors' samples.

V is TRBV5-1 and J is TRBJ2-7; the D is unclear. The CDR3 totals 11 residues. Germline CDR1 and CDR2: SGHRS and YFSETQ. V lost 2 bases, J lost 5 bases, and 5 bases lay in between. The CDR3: CASSFRHEQYF. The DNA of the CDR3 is TGCGCCAGCAGCTTTCGCCACGAGCAGTACTTC.

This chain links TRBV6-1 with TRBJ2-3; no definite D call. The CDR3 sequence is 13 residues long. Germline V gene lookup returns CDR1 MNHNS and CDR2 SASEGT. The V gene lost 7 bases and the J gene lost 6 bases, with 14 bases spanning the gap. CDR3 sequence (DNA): TGTGCCAGCACCCAGCGTCTGTGGGATACGCAGTATTTT. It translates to CASTQRLWDTQYF.

Here the CDR3 DNA reads TGCAGCGTTGAAGGGGCAGGGAAGACCCAGTACTTC. Encoded protein: CSVEGAGKTQYF. V is TRBV29-1 and J is TRBJ2-5; TRBD1 might be the D (5 bases). CDR1 and CDR2 (germline): SQVTM, ANQGSEA. V was shortened by 1 base and J by 6 bases, with 9 bases between the two germline ends. This CDR3 has 12 amino acids.

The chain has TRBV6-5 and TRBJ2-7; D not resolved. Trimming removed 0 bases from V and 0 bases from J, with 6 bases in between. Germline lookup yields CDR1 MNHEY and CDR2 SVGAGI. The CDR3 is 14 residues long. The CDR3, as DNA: TGTGCCAGCAGTTACTCCCCTAACTCCTACGAGCAGTACTTC. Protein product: CASSYSPNSYEQYF.

The CDR3 sequence: CASSPRPPTSRTGELFF. In nucleotides, the CDR3 is TGTGCCAGCAGCCCCAGGCCTCCGACTAGCCGGACCGGGGAGCTGTTTTTT. The chain is built from TRBV7-8 and TRBJ2-2, with 7 bases aligning to TRBD2. Germline CDR1 and CDR2: SGHVS and FQNEAQ. The V segment lost 5 bases and the J segment 5 bases; nucleotides outside the gene matches: 14. The CDR3 length is 17 residues.

CDR3 amino acids: CASSPPMRTGDGELFF. The CDR3 coding sequence is TGTGCCAGCTCACCACCAATGAGGACAGGGGACGGGGAGCTGTTTTTT. The genes are TRBV18 and TRBJ2-2; 9 positions agree with TRBD1. Germline V gene lookup returns CDR1 KGHSH and CDR2 LQKENI. This CDR3 has 16 amino acids. With V trimmed by 0 bases and J by 7 bases, 6 bases remained unmatched.

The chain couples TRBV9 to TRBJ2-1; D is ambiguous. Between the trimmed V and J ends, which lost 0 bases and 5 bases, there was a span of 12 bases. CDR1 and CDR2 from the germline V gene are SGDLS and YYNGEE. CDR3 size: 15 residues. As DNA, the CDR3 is TGTGCCAGCAGCGTAGCCCCAACCAAGCACAATGAGCAGTTCTTC. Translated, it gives CASSVAPTKHNEQFF.

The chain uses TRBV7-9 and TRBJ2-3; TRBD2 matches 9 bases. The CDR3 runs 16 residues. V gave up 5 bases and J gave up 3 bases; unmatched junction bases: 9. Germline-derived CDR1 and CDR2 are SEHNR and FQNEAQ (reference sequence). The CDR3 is CASSPQRGAFTDTQYF. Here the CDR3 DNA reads TGTGCCAGCAGCCCACAGCGGGGGGCTTTTACAGATACGCAGTATTTT.

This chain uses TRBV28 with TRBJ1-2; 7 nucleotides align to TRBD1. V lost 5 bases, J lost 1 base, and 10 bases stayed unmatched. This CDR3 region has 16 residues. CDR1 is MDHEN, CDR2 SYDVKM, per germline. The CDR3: CASSPTAGGSNYGYTF. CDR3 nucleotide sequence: TGTGCCAGCAGTCCTACAGCAGGGGGGAGTAACTATGGCTACACCTTC.

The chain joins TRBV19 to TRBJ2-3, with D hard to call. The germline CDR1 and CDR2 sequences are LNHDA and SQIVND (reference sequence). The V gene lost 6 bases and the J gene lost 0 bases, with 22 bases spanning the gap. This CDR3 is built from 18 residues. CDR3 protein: CASRPRGGTGSSTDTQYF. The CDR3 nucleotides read TGTGCCAGTAGGCCCCGTGGCGGCACTGGCTCTAGCACAGATACGCAGTATTTT.

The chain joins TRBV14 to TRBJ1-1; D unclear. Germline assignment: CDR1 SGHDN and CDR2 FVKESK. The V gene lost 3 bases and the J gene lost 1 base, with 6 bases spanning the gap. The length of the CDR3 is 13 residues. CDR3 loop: CASSQGTNTEAFF. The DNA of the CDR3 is TGTGCCAGCAGCCAGGGAACGAACACTGAAGCTTTCTTT.

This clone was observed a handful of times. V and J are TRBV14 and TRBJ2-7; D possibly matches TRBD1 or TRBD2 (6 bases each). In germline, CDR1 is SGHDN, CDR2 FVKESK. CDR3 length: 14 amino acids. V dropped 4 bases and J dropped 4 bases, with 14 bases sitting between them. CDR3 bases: TGTGCCAGCAGCCCCGGCAGGGGAGGTTACGAGCAGTACTTC. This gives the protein CASSPGRGGYEQYF.

Written as DNA, the CDR3 is TGTGCCAGCACCCGCGGGGGAGGCTGGGGCGCGGGAGGAGCGAATGAGCAGTTCTTC. Amino acid sequence: CASTRGGGWGAGGANEQFF. The chain recombines TRBV9 with TRBJ2-1; 8 nucleotides agree with TRBD2. The J segment lost 7 bases and the V segment lost 6 bases, leaving 24 bases of the junction unmatched. CDR3 length: 19 residues. From germline, CDR1 is SGDLS and CDR2 YYNGEE.

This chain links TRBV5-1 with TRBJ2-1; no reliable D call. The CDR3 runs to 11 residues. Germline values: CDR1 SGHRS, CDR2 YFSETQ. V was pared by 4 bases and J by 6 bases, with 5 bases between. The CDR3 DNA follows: TGCGCCAGCAGCATAACCAATGAGCAGTTCTTC. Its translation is CASSITNEQFF.

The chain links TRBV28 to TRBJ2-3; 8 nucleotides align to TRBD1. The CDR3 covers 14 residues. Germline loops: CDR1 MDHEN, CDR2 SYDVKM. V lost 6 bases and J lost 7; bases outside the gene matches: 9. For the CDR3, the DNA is TGTGCCAGCAGAACCGGGACAGGCCATTATACGCAGTATTTT. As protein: CASRTGTGHYTQYF.

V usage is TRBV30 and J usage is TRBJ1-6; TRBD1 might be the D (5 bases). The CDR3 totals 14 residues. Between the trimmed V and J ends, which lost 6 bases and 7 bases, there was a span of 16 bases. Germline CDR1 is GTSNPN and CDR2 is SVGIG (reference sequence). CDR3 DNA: TGTGCCTGCACTAGGGGTGGCGGGAATTCACCCCTCCACTTT. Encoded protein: CACTRGGGNSPLHF.